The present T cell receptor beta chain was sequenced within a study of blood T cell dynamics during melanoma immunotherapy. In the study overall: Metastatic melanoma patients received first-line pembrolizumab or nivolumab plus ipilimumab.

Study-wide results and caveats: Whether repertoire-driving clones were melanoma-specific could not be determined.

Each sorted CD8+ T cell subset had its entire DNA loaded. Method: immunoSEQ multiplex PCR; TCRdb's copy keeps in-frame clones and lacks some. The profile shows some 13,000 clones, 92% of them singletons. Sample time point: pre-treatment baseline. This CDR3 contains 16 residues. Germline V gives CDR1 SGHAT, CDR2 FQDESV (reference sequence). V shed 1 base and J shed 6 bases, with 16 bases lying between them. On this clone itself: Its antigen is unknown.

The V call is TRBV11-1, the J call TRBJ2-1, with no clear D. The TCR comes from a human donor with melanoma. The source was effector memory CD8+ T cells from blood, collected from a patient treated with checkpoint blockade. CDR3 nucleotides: TGTGCCAGCAGCTTAGGTTACCAGAGTTCCCCCAATGAGCAGTTCTTC. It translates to CASSLGYQSSPNEQFF.